These 5 T cell receptor beta chains came from one sample sequenced in a study of blood T cells in healthy people across ages (dated by TCRdb to about 2015). Preparation of the library involved 5' RACE. The run used an Illumina HiSeq 2500. A second roughly 6 to 11 cycle PCR used a sample-barcoded 5' primer and a J-beta primer mix. TCRdb reprocessed the public reads (quality trimming at Q25 with fastp, clone calling with MiXCR) and kept in-frame beta chains. Under each unique CDR3 protein, matching rows form one entry showing the most common genes and DNA. The sample profile shows around 650,000 distinct CDR3 sequences; roughly 32% of them were found once. Jointly, the top ten make up 15% of the sample. Sequencing input: blood. All receptors come from an elderly woman in good health. Donor details come from another sample of the same person, matched by shared clones.

This clonotype was recorded many times. The chain couples TRBV7-2 to TRBJ2-5; D is possibly TRBD1 (5 bases). Germline assignment: CDR1 SGHTA and CDR2 FQGNSA. Deletions cut 3 bases from V and 4 bases from J, with 9 bases between. CDR3 length: 13 residues. CDR3 nucleotides: TGTGCCAGCAGCTTGGACATAATAGAGACCCAGTACTTC. Its protein product is CASSLDIIETQYF.

The V call is TRBV20-1, the J call TRBJ2-5; possible D gene TRBD2, 5 bases. Looked up from germline, CDR1 is DFQATT and CDR2 is SNEGSKA (reference sequence). V was pared by 5 bases and J by 7 bases, with 23 bases between. This CDR3 is 15 amino acids long. The CDR3 sequence: CSARVAAAGGGTQYF. The DNA of the CDR3 is TGCAGTGCTCGTGTGGCAGCGGCCGGAGGAGGGACCCAGTACTTC.

In its sample, this clonotype was seen once. CDR3 bases: TGTGCCAGCAGCTTGGAGCCAGGGGGATACAATGAGCAGTTCTTC. This gives the protein CASSLEPGGYNEQFF. This chain connects TRBV5-4 to TRBJ2-1; 7 nucleotides match TRBD1. J lost 4 bases, V lost 0 bases, and 4 bases had no gene match. Germline CDR1 is SGHNT and CDR2 is YYREEE (reference sequence). This CDR3 contains 15 residues.

In nucleotides, the CDR3 is TGTGCCAGCAGTTACGACAGGGGGACAGTTGATAATTCACCCCTCCACTTT. As protein: CASSYDRGTVDNSPLHF. The chain is built from TRBV6-5 and TRBJ1-6; TRBD1 agrees at 9 bases. This CDR3 has 17 amino acids. Germline assignment: CDR1 MNHEY and CDR2 SVGAGI. J gave up 5 bases and V 2 bases, and 7 bases lay outside the gene matches.

The chain couples TRBV5-1 to TRBJ2-3; D possibly matches TRBD1 or TRBD2 (6 bases each). Trimming shortened V by 0 bases and J by 1 base, and 18 bases separated the two germline ends. The CDR3 contains 18 residues. The germline CDR1 and CDR2 sequences are SGHRS and YFSETQ. The CDR3 region is CASSLAVGGLRGTDTQYF. Written as DNA, the CDR3 is TGCGCCAGCAGCTTGGCCGTTGGGGGGCTAAGGGGCACAGATACGCAGTATTTT.